This TCR beta chain was identified during a study of OX40 agonist ivuxolimab in advanced cancers. V lost 7 bases, J lost 7 bases, and 17 bases stayed unmatched. This CDR3 contains 17 residues. Germline lookup yields CDR1 SNHLY and CDR2 FYNNEI. This clone has only one observation. No antigen is known for it. General observations from the study: The work left the antigen specificity of expanded peripheral T cells undetermined.

Drawing of blood for sampling happened at baseline, at cycle 4 day 1, and at cycle 7 day 1. The protocol was immunoSEQ multiplex PCR, while the TCRdb copy is restricted to in-frame clones and leaves out a portion. The data hold about 80,000 clones, with about 83% observed a single time. The clonotype was recovered from an adult with an advanced solid tumor such as melanoma, head and neck, liver or kidney cancer. The chain couples TRBV2 to TRBJ1-5; TRBD1 agrees at 9 bases. Sample: CD4+ or CD8+ T cells sorted from blood, taken in a trial of the OX40 agonist ivuxolimab. The DNA for the CDR3 is TGTGCCAGCACCCAGGCCTGGGACAGGGCTTCGGGGCAGCCCCAGCATTTT. This gives the protein CASTQAWDRASGQPQHF. The full variable domain, completed using reference TRBV2 and TRBJ1-5, is EPEVTQTPSHQVTQMGQEVILRCVPISNHLYFYWYRQILGQKVEFLVSFYNNEISEKSEIFDDQFSVERPDGSNFTLKIRSTKLEDSAMYFCASTQAWDRASGQPQHFGDGTRLSIL.